This is a list of T cell receptor beta chains from one sample in a study of blood T cell repertoires in COVID-19. Sequencing used immunoSEQ multiplex PCR; TCRdb keeps in-frame clones, though not all of them. The table shows some 170,000 clones, with approximately 85% occurring only once. Sequenced: peripheral blood. These receptors came from a woman aged 60 to 75 with acute or convalescent COVID-19. Both conserved end residues are part of each CDR3. Fields, in order: J gene, V gene, CDR3 protein.

>TRBJ2-2|TRBV24-1
CATSGRTNTGELFF
>TRBJ1-2|TRBV28
CASRPGGANYGYTF
>TRBJ1-5|TRBV7-8
CASKVGPDNQPQHF
>TRBJ1-2|TRBV11-2
CASSLALTGNGYTF
>TRBJ2-2|TRBV5-1
CASSPANTGELFF
>TRBJ2-5|TRBV15
CATSRSQVPVAQYF
>TRBJ2-7|TRBV7-2
CASSVQGNYEQYF
>TRBJ1-2|TRBV14
CASSQEMGLTHGYTF
>TRBJ1-1|TRBV28
CASRPPGGTEAFF
>TRBJ2-5|TRBV24-1
CATSDEETQYF
>TRBJ1-1|TRBV10-3
CAINFDMNTEAFF
>TRBJ1-2|TRBV24-1
CATSHPQEGNYGYTF
>TRBJ2-3|TRBV10-1
CASSETGGRGHTQYF
>TRBJ1-2|TRBV14
CASSQARRNGYTF
>TRBJ2-3|TRBV9
CASSTSLTDTQYF
>TRBJ2-1|TRBV2
CASSETGVAYNEQFF
>TRBJ1-2|TRBV7-2
CASSLAPGQGANYGYTF
>TRBJ1-5|TRBV6-5
CASSLSLDQPQHF
>TRBJ1-2|TRBV6-1
CASSEGGHGYTF
>TRBJ2-1|TRBV7-8
CASREDYGDEQFF
>TRBJ1-3|TRBV6-1
CASSEARVGSGNTIYF
>TRBJ1-4|TRBV5-4
CASSFSGGNEKLFF
>TRBJ1-2|TRBV14
CASSGQNYGYTF
>TRBJ1-3|TRBV28
CASSALRNTIYF
>TRBJ2-7|TRBV19
CASSNFPRGDEQYF
>TRBJ1-2|TRBV21-1
CASSTALNGQGAYGAYGYTF
>TRBJ2-1|TRBV29-1
CSVGTPSGSRNEQFF